Listed below are T cell receptor beta chains from one sample, sequenced in a study of cytomegalovirus exposure and HLA in healthy donors. TCRdb's copy holds only in-frame clones and misses some; the assay was immunoSEQ multiplex PCR. Its table records some 120,000 clones. Input material: PBMCs. These receptors all stem from a man aged 18 to 29 in good health and CMV-seronegative. Each CDR3 is given with its conserved first and last residue. The D gene is left open where the match is weak.

d_gene: TRBD1
j_gene: TRBJ1-4
v_gene: TRBV6-6
CDR3aa: CASTRGRDEKLFF
CDR3nt: TGTGCCAGCACCAGGGGGCGAGATGAAAAACTGTTTTTT

d_gene: TRBD2
j_gene: TRBJ2-1
v_gene: TRBV19
CDR3aa: CASSTPPLRLAYNEQFF
CDR3nt: TGTGCCAGTAGTACCCCACCGTTGAGACTAGCTTACAATGAGCAGTTCTTC

d_gene: TRBD1
j_gene: TRBJ1-5
v_gene: TRBV19
CDR3aa: CASSTQDRDLYSNQPQHF
CDR3nt: TGTGCCAGTAGTACTCAGGACAGGGATTTATATAGCAATCAGCCCCAGCATTTT

d_gene: NA
j_gene: TRBJ2-7
v_gene: TRBV5-4
CDR3aa: CASSLHRLFRVDEQYF
CDR3nt: TGTGCCAGCAGCTTGCACAGGTTATTTAGGGTGGACGAGCAGTACTTC

d_gene: TRBD2
j_gene: TRBJ2-5
v_gene: TRBV7-2
CDR3aa: CASSPRGREVGVETQYF
CDR3nt: TGTGCCAGCAGCCCCCGGGGGCGGGAGGTGGGGGTGGAGACCCAGTACTTC

d_gene: NA
j_gene: TRBJ1-5
v_gene: TRBV21-1
CDR3aa: CASSLGQGDQPQHF
CDR3nt: TGTGCCAGCAGCCTGGGACAGGGCGATCAGCCCCAGCATTTT

d_gene: NA
j_gene: TRBJ2-7
v_gene: TRBV11-2
CDR3aa: CASSLEDTRGYEQYF
CDR3nt: TGTGCCAGCAGCTTAGAGGACACCCGTGGCTACGAGCAGTACTTC

d_gene: TRBD1
j_gene: TRBJ2-7
v_gene: TRBV28
CDR3aa: CASSLPLGTGVEQYF
CDR3nt: TGTGCCAGCAGTTTACCCCTAGGGACAGGGGTCGAGCAGTACTTC

d_gene: TRBD1
j_gene: TRBJ2-2
v_gene: TRBV4-1
CDR3aa: CASSQGPGQENTGELFF
CDR3nt: TGCGCCAGCAGCCAAGGACCGGGACAGGAAAACACCGGGGAGCTGTTTTTT

d_gene: NA
j_gene: TRBJ2-6
v_gene: TRBV5-4
CDR3aa: CASSLEGEHGANVLTF
CDR3nt: TGTGCCAGCAGCTTGGAGGGGGAACATGGGGCCAACGTCCTGACTTTC

d_gene: NA
j_gene: TRBJ1-2
v_gene: TRBV30
CDR3aa: CAWSEDRGLGYTF
CDR3nt: TGTGCCTGGAGTGAGGACAGAGGACTCGGCTACACCTTC

d_gene: TRBD1
j_gene: TRBJ2-2
v_gene: TRBV29-1
CDR3aa: CSAGTGIPGELFF
CDR3nt: TGCAGCGCCGGGACAGGGATCCCCGGGGAGCTGTTTTTT

d_gene: TRBD1
j_gene: TRBJ1-3
v_gene: TRBV18
CDR3aa: CASSPMGQGLSGNTIYF
CDR3nt: TGTGCCAGCTCACCAATGGGACAGGGACTCTCTGGAAACACCATATATTTT

d_gene: TRBD1
j_gene: TRBJ2-1
v_gene: TRBV19
CDR3aa: CASSIPGQLSYNEQFF
CDR3nt: TGTGCCAGTAGTATACCGGGACAGCTCTCCTACAATGAGCAGTTCTTC

d_gene: TRBD2
j_gene: TRBJ2-2
v_gene: TRBV6-1
CDR3aa: CASSGTSGENTGELFF
CDR3nt: TGTGCCAGCAGTGGGACTAGCGGGGAGAACACCGGGGAGCTGTTTTTT

d_gene: NA
j_gene: TRBJ1-1
v_gene: TRBV5-4
CDR3aa: CASSLTVNTEAFF
CDR3nt: TGTGCCAGCAGCTTGACAGTGAACACTGAAGCTTTCTTT

d_gene: TRBD1
j_gene: TRBJ2-7
v_gene: TRBV5-4
CDR3aa: CASSSGTGGDYEQYF
CDR3nt: TGTGCCAGCAGCTCAGGGACAGGGGGCGATTACGAGCAGTACTTC

d_gene: NA
j_gene: TRBJ2-7
v_gene: TRBV4-1
CDR3aa: CASGQDLPTGEQYF
CDR3nt: TGCGCCAGCGGCCAAGATCTCCCCACCGGCGAGCAGTACTTC

d_gene: NA
j_gene: TRBJ1-1
v_gene: TRBV30
CDR3aa: CAWSVMGSQVGAFF
CDR3nt: TGTGCCTGGAGTGTAATGGGCAGTCAAGTAGGAGCTTTCTTT

d_gene: NA
j_gene: TRBJ1-2
v_gene: TRBV25-1
CDR3aa: CASSELGAGNYGYTF
CDR3nt: TGTGCCAGCAGTGAATTGGGGGCTGGTAACTATGGCTACACCTTC

d_gene: NA
j_gene: TRBJ2-2
v_gene: TRBV19
CDR3aa: CASSIGGMSGELFF
CDR3nt: TGTGCCAGTAGTATCGGGGGTATGTCCGGGGAGCTGTTTTTT

d_gene: NA
j_gene: TRBJ2-1
v_gene: TRBV18
CDR3aa: CASSPPQKPYNEQFF
CDR3nt: TGTGCCAGCTCACCACCACAGAAACCCTACAATGAGCAGTTCTTC

d_gene: NA
j_gene: TRBJ1-3
v_gene: TRBV28
CDR3aa: CTRVGDSGNTIYF
CDR3nt: TGTACCAGGGTGGGAGACTCTGGAAACACCATATATTTT

d_gene: TRBD1
j_gene: TRBJ2-7
v_gene: TRBV5-6
CDR3aa: CASSWDRGYEQYF
CDR3nt: TGTGCCAGCAGTTGGGACAGGGGGTACGAGCAGTACTTC

d_gene: NA
j_gene: TRBJ2-7
v_gene: TRBV30
CDR3aa: CAWKGGGVYEQYF
CDR3nt: TGTGCCTGGAAGGGAGGAGGTGTGTACGAGCAGTACTTC

d_gene: NA
j_gene: TRBJ2-7
v_gene: TRBV6-1
CDR3aa: CATNPGSYEQYF
CDR3nt: TGTGCCACCAACCCCGGGTCTTACGAGCAGTACTTC

d_gene: NA
j_gene: TRBJ1-1
v_gene: TRBV9
CDR3aa: CASSPRPDTLNTEAFF
CDR3nt: TGTGCCAGCAGCCCCCGTCCAGACACCTTGAACACTGAAGCTTTCTTT

d_gene: TRBD2
j_gene: TRBJ2-1
v_gene: TRBV5-4
CDR3aa: CASSWEGLAGAFNEQFF
CDR3nt: TGTGCCAGCAGCTGGGAGGGACTAGCGGGAGCATTTAATGAGCAGTTCTTC

d_gene: NA
j_gene: TRBJ1-4
v_gene: TRBV19
CDR3aa: CASSSSGVLRTYEKLFF
CDR3nt: TGTGCCAGTAGCTCCAGCGGGGTCCTCCGGACGTATGAAAAACTGTTTTTT

d_gene: TRBD1
j_gene: TRBJ1-5
v_gene: TRBV27
CDR3aa: CASRRDRGPNQPQHF
CDR3nt: TGTGCCAGCAGACGGGACAGGGGGCCAAATCAGCCCCAGCATTTT

d_gene: TRBD1
j_gene: TRBJ1-2
v_gene: TRBV5-6
CDR3aa: CASSAGQGSTYGYTF
CDR3nt: TGTGCCAGCAGCGCTGGACAGGGGTCGACCTATGGCTACACCTTC

d_gene: NA
j_gene: TRBJ2-7
v_gene: TRBV19
CDR3aa: CASSQGIGTEQYF
CDR3nt: TGTGCCAGTAGTCAGGGGATCGGGACCGAGCAGTACTTC

d_gene: NA
j_gene: TRBJ1-2
v_gene: TRBV6-5
CDR3aa: CASSYEGAVGYTF
CDR3nt: TGTGCCAGCAGTTACGAGGGCGCCGTGGGCTACACCTTC

d_gene: NA
j_gene: TRBJ2-1
v_gene: TRBV28
CDR3aa: CASSLQIYNEQFF
CDR3nt: TGTGCCAGCAGTTTACAGATCTACAATGAGCAGTTCTTC

d_gene: NA
j_gene: TRBJ2-7
v_gene: TRBV19
CDR3aa: CASSGAGTSYEQYF
CDR3nt: TGTGCCAGTAGTGGAGCCGGGACATCCTACGAGCAGTACTTC

d_gene: TRBD1
j_gene: TRBJ1-1
v_gene: TRBV9
CDR3aa: CASSIAGDRESEAFF
CDR3nt: TGTGCCAGCAGCATAGCAGGGGACAGGGAGTCTGAAGCTTTCTTT

d_gene: TRBD2
j_gene: TRBJ2-7
v_gene: TRBV5-1
CDR3aa: CASSLTAGVYEQYF
CDR3nt: TGCGCCAGCAGCTTGACTGCGGGGGTTTACGAGCAGTACTTC

d_gene: NA
j_gene: TRBJ2-7
v_gene: TRBV10-3
CDR3aa: CASTGSTYEQYF
CDR3nt: TGTGCCAGCACCGGGAGCACCTACGAGCAGTACTTC

d_gene: NA
j_gene: TRBJ2-5
v_gene: TRBV9
CDR3aa: CASSVGQKETQYF
CDR3nt: TGTGCCAGCAGCGTAGGACAGAAAGAGACCCAGTACTTC

d_gene: TRBD1
j_gene: TRBJ2-7
v_gene: TRBV6-5
CDR3aa: CASSLKGTVTYEQYF
CDR3nt: TGTGCCAGCAGTCTGAAAGGGACAGTCACCTACGAGCAGTACTTC

d_gene: TRBD2
j_gene: TRBJ2-7
v_gene: TRBV27
CDR3aa: CASSGLAFSYEQYF
CDR3nt: TGTGCCAGCAGTGGACTAGCTTTCTCCTACGAGCAGTACTTC

d_gene: TRBD1
j_gene: TRBJ2-6
v_gene: TRBV27
CDR3aa: CASSFRDRGPKNVLTF
CDR3nt: TGTGCCAGCAGTTTCCGGGACAGGGGACCGAAAAACGTCCTGACTTTC

d_gene: NA
j_gene: TRBJ2-7
v_gene: TRBV4-2
CDR3aa: CASSQAGLYEQCF
CDR3nt: TGTGCCAGCAGCCAGGCGGGACTCTACGAGCAGTGCTTC

d_gene: NA
j_gene: TRBJ2-3
v_gene: TRBV11-3
CDR3aa: CASSLGRTVGGSTQYF
CDR3nt: TGTGCCAGCAGCTTAGGACGGACAGTCGGCGGGAGTACGCAGTATTTT

d_gene: TRBD2
j_gene: TRBJ2-5
v_gene: TRBV5-1
CDR3aa: CASSLARGSGGQETQYF
CDR3nt: TGCGCCAGCAGCTTGGCCCGGGGTAGCGGGGGGCAAGAGACCCAGTACTTC

d_gene: TRBD1
j_gene: TRBJ2-7
v_gene: TRBV14
CDR3aa: CASSQGTGDGYEQYF
CDR3nt: TGTGCCAGCAGCCAGGGGACAGGGGATGGTTACGAGCAGTACTTC

d_gene: NA
j_gene: TRBJ2-4
v_gene: TRBV5-1
CDR3aa: CASSLRGVRGDIQYF
CDR3nt: TGCGCCAGCAGCTTGAGGGGAGTTCGCGGGGACATTCAGTACTTC

d_gene: NA
j_gene: TRBJ1-4
v_gene: TRBV5-1
CDR3aa: CASRAGTTEKLFF
CDR3nt: TGCGCCAGCAGAGCTGGGACAACTGAAAAACTGTTTTTT

d_gene: NA
j_gene: TRBJ1-5
v_gene: TRBV9
CDR3aa: CASSLGGNSNQPQHF
CDR3nt: TGTGCCAGCAGCCTCGGGGGGAATAGCAATCAGCCCCAGCATTTT

d_gene: NA
j_gene: TRBJ1-2
v_gene: TRBV28
CDR3aa: CASSLQNYGYTF
CDR3nt: TGTGCCAGCAGTTTACAGAACTATGGCTACACCTTC

d_gene: NA
j_gene: TRBJ1-3
v_gene: TRBV25-1
CDR3aa: CASSEWVGEENTIYF
CDR3nt: TGTGCCAGCAGTGAATGGGTAGGGGAGGAAAACACCATATATTTT

d_gene: TRBD2
j_gene: TRBJ2-5
v_gene: TRBV7-6
CDR3aa: CASSLVGLVIRETQYF
CDR3nt: TGTGCCAGCAGCTTAGTCGGACTAGTTATACGAGAGACCCAGTACTTC

d_gene: NA
j_gene: TRBJ1-1
v_gene: TRBV30
CDR3aa: CAWTGAIGTEAFF
CDR3nt: TGTGCCTGGACGGGAGCGATCGGGACTGAAGCTTTCTTT

d_gene: NA
j_gene: TRBJ1-2
v_gene: TRBV6-5
CDR3aa: CASSPQGGLHGYTF
CDR3nt: TGTGCCAGCAGCCCTCAGGGAGGTTTACATGGCTACACCTTC